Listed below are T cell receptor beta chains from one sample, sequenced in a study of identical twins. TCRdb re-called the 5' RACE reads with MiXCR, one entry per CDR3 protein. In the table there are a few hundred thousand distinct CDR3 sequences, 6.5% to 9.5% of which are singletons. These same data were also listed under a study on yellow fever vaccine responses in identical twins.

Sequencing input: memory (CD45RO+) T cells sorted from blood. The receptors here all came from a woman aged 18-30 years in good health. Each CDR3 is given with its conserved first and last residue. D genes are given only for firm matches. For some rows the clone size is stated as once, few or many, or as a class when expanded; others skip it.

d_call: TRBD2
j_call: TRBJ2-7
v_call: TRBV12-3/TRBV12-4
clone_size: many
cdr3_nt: TGTGCCAGCAGTCCCCCGGGGGGGGGCCAGGGGATCTTC
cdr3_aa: CASSPPGGGQGIF

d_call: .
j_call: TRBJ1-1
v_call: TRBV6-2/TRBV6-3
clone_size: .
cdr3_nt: TGTGCCAGCAGTTACGCTATGAACACTGAAGCTTTCTTT
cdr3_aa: CASSYAMNTEAFF

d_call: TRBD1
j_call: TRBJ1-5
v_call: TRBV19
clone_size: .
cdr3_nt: TGTGCCAGTAGTAGAGACAGGGGAGACTCGCGTCAGCCCCAGCATTTT
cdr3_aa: CASSRDRGDSRQPQHF

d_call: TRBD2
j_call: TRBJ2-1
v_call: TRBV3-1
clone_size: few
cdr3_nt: TGTGCCAGCAGCCAAGTAGCGGGAGTTTACAATGAGCAGTTCTTC
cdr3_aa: CASSQVAGVYNEQFF

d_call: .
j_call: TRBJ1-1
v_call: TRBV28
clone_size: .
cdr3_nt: TGTGCCAGCAGTTTAATCGGGGCGTTAGACACTGAAGCTTTCTTT
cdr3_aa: CASSLIGALDTEAFF

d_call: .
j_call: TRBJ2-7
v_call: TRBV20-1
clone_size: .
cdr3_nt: TGCAGTGCTAGAGTTCCGGGGCGGGACTACGAGCAGTACTTC
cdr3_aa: CSARVPGRDYEQYF

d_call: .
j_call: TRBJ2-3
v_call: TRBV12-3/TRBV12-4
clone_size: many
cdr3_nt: TGTGCCAGCAGTTTGGGCCTAAGGCAAGATACGCAGTATTTT
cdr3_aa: CASSLGLRQDTQYF

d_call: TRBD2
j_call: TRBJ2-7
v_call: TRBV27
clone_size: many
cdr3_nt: TGTGCCAGCCTTCCTCTCAATAGCGGGAGCTCCTACGAGCAGTACTTC
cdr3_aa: CASLPLNSGSSYEQYF

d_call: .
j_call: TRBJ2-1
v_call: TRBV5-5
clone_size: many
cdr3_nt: TGTGCCAGCAGCTTGGGCCCCTCGGGAGTAGACAATGAGCAGTTCTTC
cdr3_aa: CASSLGPSGVDNEQFF

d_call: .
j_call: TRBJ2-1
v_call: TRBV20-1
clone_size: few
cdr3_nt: TGCAGTGCTACCGGGACCTTATTATACAATGAGCAGTTCTTC
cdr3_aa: CSATGTLLYNEQFF

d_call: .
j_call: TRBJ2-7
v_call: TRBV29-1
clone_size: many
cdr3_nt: TGCAGCGTTGAAAGGGGCAGTGGACACAACGAGCAGTACTTC
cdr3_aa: CSVERGSGHNEQYF

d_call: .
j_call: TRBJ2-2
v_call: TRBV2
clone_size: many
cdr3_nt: TGTGCCAGCAGGGTACGGGACTCGAATTCCGGGGAGCTGTTTTTT
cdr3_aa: CASRVRDSNSGELFF

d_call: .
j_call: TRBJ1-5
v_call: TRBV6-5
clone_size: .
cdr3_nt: TGTGCCAGCAGTCACGGGGGGCAGGGACAGCCCCAGCATTTT
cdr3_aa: CASSHGGQGQPQHF

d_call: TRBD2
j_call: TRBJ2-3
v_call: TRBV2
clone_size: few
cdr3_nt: TGTGCCAGCAGACGACTAGCGGGAGTTCTGGACACAGATACGCAGTATTTT
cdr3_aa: CASRRLAGVLDTDTQYF

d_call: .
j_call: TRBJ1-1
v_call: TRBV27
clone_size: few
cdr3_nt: TGTGCCAGCAGTCTTGCATGGGGTGGTAGGGGAACTGAAGCTTTCTTT
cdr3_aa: CASSLAWGGRGTEAFF

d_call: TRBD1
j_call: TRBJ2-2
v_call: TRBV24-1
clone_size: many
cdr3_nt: TGTGCCACCAGAGCCCAGGGGGACACCGGGGAGCTGTTTTTT
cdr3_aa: CATRAQGDTGELFF

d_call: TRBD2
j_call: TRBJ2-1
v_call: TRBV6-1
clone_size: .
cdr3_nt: TGTGCCAGCAGCCCCGGGACTAGCGGGGGCCATGAGCAGTTCTTC
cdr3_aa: CASSPGTSGGHEQFF

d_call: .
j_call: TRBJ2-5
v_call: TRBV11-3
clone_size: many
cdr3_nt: TGTGCCAGCAGCTCAGGGTTCCAAGAGACCCAGTACTTC
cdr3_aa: CASSSGFQETQYF

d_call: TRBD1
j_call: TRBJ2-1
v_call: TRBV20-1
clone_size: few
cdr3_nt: TGCAGTGCAACTACCGAGACAGGGATCAATGAGCAGTTCTTC
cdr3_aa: CSATTETGINEQFF

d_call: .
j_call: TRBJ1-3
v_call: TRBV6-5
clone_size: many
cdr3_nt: TGTGCCAGCAGTTCGTCCCAAACCGCCATATATTTT
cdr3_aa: CASSSSQTAIYF

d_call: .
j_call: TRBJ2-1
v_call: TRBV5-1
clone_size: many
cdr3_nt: TGCGCCAGCAGCTTGGACCAGGAGCAGTTCTTC
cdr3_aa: CASSLDQEQFF

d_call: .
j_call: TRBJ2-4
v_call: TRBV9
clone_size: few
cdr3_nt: TGTGCCAGCAGCAACAGGACAGAGTTAGCCAAAAACATTCAGTACTTC
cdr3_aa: CASSNRTELAKNIQYF

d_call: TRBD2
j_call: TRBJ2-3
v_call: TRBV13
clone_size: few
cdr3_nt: TGTGCCAGCAGCTTCCGGACTAGCGGGAGGAAACCCGAGCAGTATTTT
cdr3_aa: CASSFRTSGRKPEQYF

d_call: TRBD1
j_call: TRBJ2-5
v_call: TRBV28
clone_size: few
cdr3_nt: TGTGCCAGCACACAACTGACAGGGTTCAGCCAAGAGACCCAGTACTTC
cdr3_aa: CASTQLTGFSQETQYF

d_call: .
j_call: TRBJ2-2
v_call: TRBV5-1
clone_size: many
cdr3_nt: TGCGCCAGCAGCTTGGACGGGGAGGTCGGGGAGCTGTTTTTT
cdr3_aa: CASSLDGEVGELFF

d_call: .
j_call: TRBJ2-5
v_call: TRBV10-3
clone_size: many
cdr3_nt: TGTGCCATTAGCCAGAACCAAGAGACCCAGTACTTC
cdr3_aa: CAISQNQETQYF

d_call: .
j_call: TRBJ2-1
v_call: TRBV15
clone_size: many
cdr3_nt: TGTGCCACCAGCAGAGTTGAGGGGACATACGGTGAGCAGTTCTTC
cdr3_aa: CATSRVEGTYGEQFF

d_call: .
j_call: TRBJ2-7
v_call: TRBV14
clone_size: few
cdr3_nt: TGTGCCAGCAGCCTACAGGGACGAAGCTCCTACGAGCAGTACTTC
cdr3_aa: CASSLQGRSSYEQYF

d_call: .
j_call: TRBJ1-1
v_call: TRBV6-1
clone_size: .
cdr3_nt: TGTGCCAGCAGAACAGACAGGCGTGGTACTGAAGCTTTCTTT
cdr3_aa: CASRTDRRGTEAFF